Listed here are 9 T cell receptor beta chains from one sample, sequenced in a study of response to subunit inactivated influenza vaccine. In TCRdb, the RT-PCR reads were re-called with MiXCR into one record per CDR3 protein. The sample has hundreds of thousands of distinct CDR3 sequences; less than 30% are singletons. Sequencing was performed on CD4+ T cells sorted from PBMCs, taken 4 to 6 days after vaccination. These receptor sequences come from a man aged 50 or older who received an inactivated influenza vaccine.

The chain recombines TRBV7-3 with TRBJ2-1; 7 positions match TRBD2. CDR1 and CDR2 (germline): SGHTA, FQGTGA. There are 15 residues in the CDR3. Trimming took 4 bases from V and 5 from J; bases not matched to a gene: 8. CDR3 amino acids: CASSSTGTTNNEQFF. CDR3 nucleotides: TGTGCCAGCAGCTCCACCGGGACTACGAACAATGAGCAGTTCTTC.

The table lists this clonotype with a count of one. A read error may be the cause here, since a much bigger clone is one base away. The chain uses TRBV2 and TRBJ2-2; 12 bases are shared with TRBD2. Per the germline V gene, CDR1 is SNHLY and CDR2 is FYNNEI. V lost 5 bases and J lost 4; bases outside the gene matches: 2. This CDR3 spans 15 amino acids. CDR3 region: CASSLAGGITGELFF. The CDR3 coding sequence is TGTGCCAGCAGTCTAGCGGGGGGGATCACCGGGGAGCTGTTTTTT.

In DNA form, the CDR3 reads TGTGCCAGCAGCCCGACTAGCGGGGGTAGCACAGATACGCAGTATTTT. Its protein is CASSPTSGGSTDTQYF. J is TRBJ2-3 and V is TRBV7-3; 12 nucleotides line up with TRBD2. CDR3 length: 16 amino acids. Looked up from germline, CDR1 is SGHTA and CDR2 is FQGTGA. The V gene end was trimmed by 5 bases and the J gene end by 0 bases; junction bases not matched to a gene: 3. Full variable domain (missing parts from reference TRBV7-3 and TRBJ2-3): GAGVSQTPSNKVTEKGKYVELRCDPISGHTALYWYRQSLGQGPEFLIYFQGTGAADDSGLPNDRFFAVRPEGSVSTLKIQRTERGDSAVYLCASSPTSGGSTDTQYFGPGTRLTVL.

The J gene is TRBJ1-1, the V gene TRBV7-8; possibly TRBD1 for D (5 bases). The CDR3 covers 15 residues. Trimming took 4 bases from V and 4 from J, leaving 16 bases between them. Looked up from germline, CDR1 is SGHVS and CDR2 is FQNEAQ. The CDR3 is CASSYRDFQGTEAFF. In DNA form, the CDR3 reads TGTGCCAGCAGCTACCGGGACTTCCAGGGCACTGAAGCTTTCTTT. The variable domain in full, with the rest retrieved from reference TRBV7-8 and TRBJ1-1, is GAGVSQSPRYKVAKRGQDVALRCDPISGHVSLFWYQQALGQGPEFLTYFQNEAQLDKSGLPSDRFFAERPEGSVSTLKIQRTQQEDSAVYLCASSYRDFQGTEAFFGQGTRLTVV.

CDR3 residues: CASRSGRAYGEQFF. The CDR3, as DNA: TGTGCCAGCAGAAGCGGGAGGGCCTATGGTGAGCAGTTCTTC. The chain employs TRBV3-1 and TRBJ2-1; 10 bases fit TRBD2. This CDR3 is built from 14 residues. V lost 6 bases to trimming and J lost 9 bases; unmatched junction nucleotides: 8. CDR1 is LGHDT, CDR2 YNNKEL, per germline (reference sequence).

This clonotype showed up just a few times. J is TRBJ2-1 and V is TRBV4-3; 9 bases line up with TRBD2. Germline assignment: CDR1 LGHNA and CDR2 YSLEER. The CDR3 spans 19 residues. Germline trimming cut 1 base from V and 2 bases from J; bases unmatched to any gene: 12. This CDR3 reads CASSQVLPIGGGAYNEQFF. The CDR3 region has the DNA TGCGCCAGCAGCCAAGTTCTCCCGATCGGCGGGGGGGCCTACAATGAGCAGTTCTTC.

CDR3 sequence reads: CASSYSSGREETQYF. In DNA, the CDR3 is TGTGCCAGCAGTTACTCTAGCGGCAGGGAAGAGACCCAGTACTTC. The J gene is TRBJ2-5, the V gene TRBV6-2 or TRBV6-3; D might be TRBD2 (6 bases). V lost 0 bases, J lost 3 bases, and 11 bases lay in between. The CDR3 covers 15 residues. Germline CDR1 is MNHEY and CDR2 is SVGEGT.

The sample holds a few counts of this clonotype. This chain connects TRBV29-1 to TRBJ2-1; D may be TRBD2 (5 bases). The ends were cut back, 4 bases at V and 0 bases at J, with 22 bases in the middle. Per the germline V gene, CDR1 is SQVTM and CDR2 is ANQGSEA. The CDR3 sequence is 18 residues long. The CDR3 DNA follows: TGCAGCGTTGTTGGAACCTACTCGGGTACTAGCTCCTACAATGAGCAGTTCTTC. This translates into CSVVGTYSGTSSYNEQFF.

This clonotype was seen only a few times. The chain joins TRBV12-3 or TRBV12-4 to TRBJ1-5, with 8 bases fitting TRBD1. There are 15 residues in the CDR3. V lost 6 bases, J lost 4 bases, and 8 bases stayed unmatched. The CDR3 sequence: CASSPLDRGNQPQHF. The DNA of the CDR3 is TGTGCCAGCAGCCCGCTCGACAGGGGTAATCAGCCCCAGCATTTT.